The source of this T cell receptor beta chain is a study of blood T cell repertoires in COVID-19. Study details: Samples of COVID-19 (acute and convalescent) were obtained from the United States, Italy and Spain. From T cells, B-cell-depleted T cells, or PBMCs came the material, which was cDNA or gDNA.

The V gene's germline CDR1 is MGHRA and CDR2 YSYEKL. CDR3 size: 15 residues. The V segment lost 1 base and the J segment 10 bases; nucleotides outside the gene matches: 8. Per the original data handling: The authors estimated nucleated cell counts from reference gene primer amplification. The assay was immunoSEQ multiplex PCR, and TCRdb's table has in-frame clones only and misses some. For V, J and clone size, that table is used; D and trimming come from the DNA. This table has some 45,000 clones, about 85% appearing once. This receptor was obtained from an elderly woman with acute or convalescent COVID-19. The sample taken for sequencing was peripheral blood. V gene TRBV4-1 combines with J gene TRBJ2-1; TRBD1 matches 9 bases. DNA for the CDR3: TGCGCCAGCAGCCAAGTGGGACAGGGCTTATACGAGCAGTTCTTC. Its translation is CASSQVGQGLYEQFF.